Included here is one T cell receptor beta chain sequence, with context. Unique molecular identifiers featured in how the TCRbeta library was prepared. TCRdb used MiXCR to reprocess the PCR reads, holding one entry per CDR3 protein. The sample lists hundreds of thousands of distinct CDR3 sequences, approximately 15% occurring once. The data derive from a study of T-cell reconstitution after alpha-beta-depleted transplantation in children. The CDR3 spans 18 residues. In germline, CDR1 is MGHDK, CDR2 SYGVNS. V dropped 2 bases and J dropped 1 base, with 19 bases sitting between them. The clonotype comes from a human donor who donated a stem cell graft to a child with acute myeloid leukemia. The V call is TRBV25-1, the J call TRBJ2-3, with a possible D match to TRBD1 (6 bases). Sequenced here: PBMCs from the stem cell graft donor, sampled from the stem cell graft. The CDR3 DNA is TGTGCCAGCAGTGAACCCGACCAACAGGGTTTGGGCACAGATACGCAGTATTTT. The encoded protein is CASSEPDQQGLGTDTQYF. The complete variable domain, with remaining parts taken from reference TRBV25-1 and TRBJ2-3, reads EADIYQTPRYLVIGTGKKITLECSQTMGHDKMYWYQQDPGMELHLIHYSYGVNSTEKGDLSSESTVSRIRTEHFPLTLESARPSHTSQYLCASSEPDQQGLGTDTQYFGPGTRLTVL.